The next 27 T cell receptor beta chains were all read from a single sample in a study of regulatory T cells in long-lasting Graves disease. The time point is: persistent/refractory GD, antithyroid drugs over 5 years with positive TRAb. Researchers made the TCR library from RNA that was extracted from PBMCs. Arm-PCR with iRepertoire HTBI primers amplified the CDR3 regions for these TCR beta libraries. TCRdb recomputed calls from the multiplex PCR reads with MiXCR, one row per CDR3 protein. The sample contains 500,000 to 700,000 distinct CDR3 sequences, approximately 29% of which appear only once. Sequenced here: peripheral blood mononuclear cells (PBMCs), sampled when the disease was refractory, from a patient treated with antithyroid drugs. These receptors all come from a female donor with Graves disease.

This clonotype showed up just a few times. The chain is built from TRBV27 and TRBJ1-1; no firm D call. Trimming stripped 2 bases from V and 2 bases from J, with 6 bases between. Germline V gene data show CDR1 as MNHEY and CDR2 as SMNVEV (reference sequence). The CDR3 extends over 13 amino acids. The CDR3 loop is CASSLQINTEAFF. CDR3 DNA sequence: TGTGCCAGCAGTTTACAAATAAACACTGAAGCTTTCTTT.

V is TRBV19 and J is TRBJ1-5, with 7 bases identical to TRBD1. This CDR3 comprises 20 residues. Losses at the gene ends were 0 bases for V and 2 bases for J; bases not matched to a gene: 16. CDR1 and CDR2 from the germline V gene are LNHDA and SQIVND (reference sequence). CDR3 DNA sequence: TGTGCCAGTAGTATAGAGGGTATCGGTCCAGGGGGTTTGGGCAATCAGCCCCAGCATTTT. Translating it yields CASSIEGIGPGGLGNQPQHF.

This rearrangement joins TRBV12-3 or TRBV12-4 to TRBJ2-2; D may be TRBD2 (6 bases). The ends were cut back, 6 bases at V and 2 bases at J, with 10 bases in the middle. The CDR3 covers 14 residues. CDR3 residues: CASSTGVNTGELFF. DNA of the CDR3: TGTGCCAGCAGCACGGGGGTCAACACCGGGGAGCTGTTTTTT.

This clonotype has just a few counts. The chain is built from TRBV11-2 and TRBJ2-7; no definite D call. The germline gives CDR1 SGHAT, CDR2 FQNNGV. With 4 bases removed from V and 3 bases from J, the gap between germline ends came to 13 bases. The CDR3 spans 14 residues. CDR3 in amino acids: CASSSTRQVYEQYF. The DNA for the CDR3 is TGTGCCAGCAGCTCTACCAGACAAGTCTACGAGCAGTACTTC.

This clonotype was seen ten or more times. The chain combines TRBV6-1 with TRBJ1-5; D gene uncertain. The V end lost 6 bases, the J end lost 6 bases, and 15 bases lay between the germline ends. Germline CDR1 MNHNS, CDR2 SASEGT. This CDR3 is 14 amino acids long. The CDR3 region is CASSQSSEGQPQHF. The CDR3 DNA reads TGTGCCAGCAGCCAGTCTTCGGAAGGTCAGCCCCAGCATTTT.

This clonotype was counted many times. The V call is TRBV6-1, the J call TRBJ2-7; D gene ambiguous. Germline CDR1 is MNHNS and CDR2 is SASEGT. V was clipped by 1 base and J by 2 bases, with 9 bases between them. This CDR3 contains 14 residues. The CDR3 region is CASSEDPSTYEQYF. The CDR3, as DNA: TGTGCCAGCAGTGAAGACCCATCCACCTACGAGCAGTACTTC.

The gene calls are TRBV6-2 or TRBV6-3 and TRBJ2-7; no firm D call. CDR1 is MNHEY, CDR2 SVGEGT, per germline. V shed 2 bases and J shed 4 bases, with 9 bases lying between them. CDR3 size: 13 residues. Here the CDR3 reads CASSYGRVYEQYF. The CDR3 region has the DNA TGTGCCAGCAGTTACGGCCGGGTGTACGAGCAGTACTTC.

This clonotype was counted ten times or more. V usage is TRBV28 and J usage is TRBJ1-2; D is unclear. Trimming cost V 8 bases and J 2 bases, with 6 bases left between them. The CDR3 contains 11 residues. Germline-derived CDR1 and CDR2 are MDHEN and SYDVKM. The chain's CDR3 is CASALNYGYTF. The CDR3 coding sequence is TGTGCCAGCGCCTTGAACTATGGCTACACCTTC.

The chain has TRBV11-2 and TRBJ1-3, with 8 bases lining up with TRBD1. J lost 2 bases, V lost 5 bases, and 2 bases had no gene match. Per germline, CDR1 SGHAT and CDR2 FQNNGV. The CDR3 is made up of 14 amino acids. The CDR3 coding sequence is TGTGCCAGCAGCAAGACAGGGGCTGGAAACACCATATATTTT. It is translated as CASSKTGAGNTIYF.

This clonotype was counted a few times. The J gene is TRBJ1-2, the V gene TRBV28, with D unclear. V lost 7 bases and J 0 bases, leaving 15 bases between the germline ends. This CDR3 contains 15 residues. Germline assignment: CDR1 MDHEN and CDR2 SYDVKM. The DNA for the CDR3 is TGTGCCAGCACTGCCCCGGGCCGAGCTAACTATGGCTACACCTTC. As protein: CASTAPGRANYGYTF.

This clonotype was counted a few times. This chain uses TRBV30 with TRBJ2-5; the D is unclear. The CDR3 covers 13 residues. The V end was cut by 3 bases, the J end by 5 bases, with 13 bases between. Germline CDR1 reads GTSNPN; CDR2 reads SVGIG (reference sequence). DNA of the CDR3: TGTGCCTGGAGCCCCGGACGTTTGGAGACCCAGTACTTC. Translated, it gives CAWSPGRLETQYF.

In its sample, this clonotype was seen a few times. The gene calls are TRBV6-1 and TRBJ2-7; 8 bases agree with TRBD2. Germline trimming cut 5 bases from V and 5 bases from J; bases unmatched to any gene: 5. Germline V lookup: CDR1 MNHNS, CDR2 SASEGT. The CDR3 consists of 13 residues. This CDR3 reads CASSRGRSHEQYF. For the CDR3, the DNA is TGTGCCAGCAGTCGCGGGAGGTCACACGAGCAGTACTTC.

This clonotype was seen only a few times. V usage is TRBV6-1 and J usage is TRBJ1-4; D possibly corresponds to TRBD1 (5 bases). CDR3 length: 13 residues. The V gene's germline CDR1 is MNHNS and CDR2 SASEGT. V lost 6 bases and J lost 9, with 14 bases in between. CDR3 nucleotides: TGTGCCAGCAGACGCCCGGGGGGAAAAAAACTGTTTTTT. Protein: CASRRPGGKKLFF.

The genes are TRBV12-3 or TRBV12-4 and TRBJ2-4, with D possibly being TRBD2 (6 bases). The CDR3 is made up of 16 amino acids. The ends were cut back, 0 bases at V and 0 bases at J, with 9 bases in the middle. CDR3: CASSLAGGLAKNIQYF. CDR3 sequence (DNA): TGTGCCAGCAGTTTAGCCGGGGGTTTAGCCAAAAACATTCAGTACTTC.

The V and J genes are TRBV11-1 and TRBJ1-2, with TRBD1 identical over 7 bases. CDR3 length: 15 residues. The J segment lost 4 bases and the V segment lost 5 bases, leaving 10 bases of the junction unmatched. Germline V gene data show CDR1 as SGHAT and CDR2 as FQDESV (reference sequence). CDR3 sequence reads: CASSPRRDSLYGYTF. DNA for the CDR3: TGTGCCAGCAGCCCCCGCCGGGACAGCCTCTATGGCTACACCTTC. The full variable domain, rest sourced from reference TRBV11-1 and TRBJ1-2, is EAEVAQSPRYKITEKSQAVAFWCDPISGHATLYWYRQILGQGPELLVQFQDESVVDDSQLPKDRFSAERLKGVDSTLKIQPAELGDSAMYLCASSPRRDSLYGYTFGSGTRLTVV.

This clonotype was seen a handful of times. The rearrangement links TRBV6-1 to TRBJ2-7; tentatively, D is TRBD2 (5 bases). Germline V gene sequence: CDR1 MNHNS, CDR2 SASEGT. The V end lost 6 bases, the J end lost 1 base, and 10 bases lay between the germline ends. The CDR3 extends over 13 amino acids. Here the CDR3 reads CASREDGSYEQYF. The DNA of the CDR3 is TGTGCCAGCAGGGAGGACGGTTCCTACGAGCAGTACTTC.

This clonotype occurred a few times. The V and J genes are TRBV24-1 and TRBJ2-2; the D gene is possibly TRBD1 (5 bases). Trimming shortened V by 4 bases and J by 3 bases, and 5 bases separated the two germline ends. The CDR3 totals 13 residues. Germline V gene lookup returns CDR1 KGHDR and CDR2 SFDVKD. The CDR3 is CATSDRDTGELFF. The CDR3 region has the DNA TGTGCCACCAGTGACAGGGACACCGGGGAGCTGTTTTTT.

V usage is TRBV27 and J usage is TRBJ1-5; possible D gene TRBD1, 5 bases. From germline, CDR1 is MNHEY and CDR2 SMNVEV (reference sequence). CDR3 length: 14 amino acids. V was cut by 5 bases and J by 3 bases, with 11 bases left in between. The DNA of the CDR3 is TGTGCCAGCAGTAAGACAGATAACAATCAGCCCCAGCATTTT. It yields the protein CASSKTDNNQPQHF.

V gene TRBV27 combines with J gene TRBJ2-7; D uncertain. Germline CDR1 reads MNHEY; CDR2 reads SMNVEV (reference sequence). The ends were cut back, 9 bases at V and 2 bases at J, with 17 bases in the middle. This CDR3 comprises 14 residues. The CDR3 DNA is TGTGCCAGTCATGAAGTAGGCCGTACCTACGAGCAGTACTTC. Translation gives CASHEVGRTYEQYF.

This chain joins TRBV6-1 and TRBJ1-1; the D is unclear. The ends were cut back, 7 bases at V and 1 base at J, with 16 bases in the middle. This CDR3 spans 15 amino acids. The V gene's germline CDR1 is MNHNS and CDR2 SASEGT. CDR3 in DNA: TGTGCCAGCATAAACGTAGAGTTTGGGAACACTGAAGCTTTCTTT. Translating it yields CASINVEFGNTEAFF.

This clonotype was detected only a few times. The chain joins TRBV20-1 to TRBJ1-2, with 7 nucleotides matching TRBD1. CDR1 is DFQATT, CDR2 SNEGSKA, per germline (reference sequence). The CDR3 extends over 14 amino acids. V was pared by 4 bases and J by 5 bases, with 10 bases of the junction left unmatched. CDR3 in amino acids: CSANTDRVLYGYTF. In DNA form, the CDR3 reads TGCAGTGCTAACACCGACAGGGTGTTATATGGCTACACCTTC.

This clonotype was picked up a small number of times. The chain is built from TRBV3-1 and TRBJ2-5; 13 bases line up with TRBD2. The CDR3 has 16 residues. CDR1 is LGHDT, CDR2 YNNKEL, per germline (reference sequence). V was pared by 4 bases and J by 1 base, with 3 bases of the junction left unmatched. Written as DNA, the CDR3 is TGTGCCAGCAGCCGCGGGACTAGCGGGACCCAAGAGACCCAGTACTTC. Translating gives CASSRGTSGTQETQYF.

The CDR3 DNA follows: TGTGCCAGCAGCGGAGGGTGGACGAACACTGAAGCTTTCTTT. Translation gives CASSGGWTNTEAFF. This sequence joins TRBV7-2 and TRBJ1-1; D remains ambiguous. Trimming took 5 bases from V and 1 from J, leaving 11 bases between them. The V gene's germline CDR1 is SGHTA and CDR2 FQGNSA. CDR3 length: 14 residues.

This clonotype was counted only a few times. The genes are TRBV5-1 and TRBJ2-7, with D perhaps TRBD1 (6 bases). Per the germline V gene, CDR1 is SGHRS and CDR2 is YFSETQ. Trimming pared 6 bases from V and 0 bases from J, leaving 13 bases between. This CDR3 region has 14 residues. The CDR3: CASNLQGPSYEQYF. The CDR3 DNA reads TGCGCCAGCAACCTACAGGGACCCTCCTACGAGCAGTACTTC.

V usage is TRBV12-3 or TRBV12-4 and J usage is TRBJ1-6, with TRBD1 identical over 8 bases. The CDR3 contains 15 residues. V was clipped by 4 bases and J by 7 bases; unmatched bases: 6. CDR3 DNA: TGTGCCAGCAGTTGGCAGGGGGCATGGAATTCACCCCTCCACTTT. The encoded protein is CASSWQGAWNSPLHF.

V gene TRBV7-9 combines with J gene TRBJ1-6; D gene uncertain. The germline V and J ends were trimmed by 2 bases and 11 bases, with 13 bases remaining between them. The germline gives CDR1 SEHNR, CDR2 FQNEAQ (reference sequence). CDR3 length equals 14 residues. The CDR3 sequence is CASSLSDFLTPLHF. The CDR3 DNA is TGTGCCAGCAGCTTATCGGACTTCTTGACACCCCTCCACTTT.

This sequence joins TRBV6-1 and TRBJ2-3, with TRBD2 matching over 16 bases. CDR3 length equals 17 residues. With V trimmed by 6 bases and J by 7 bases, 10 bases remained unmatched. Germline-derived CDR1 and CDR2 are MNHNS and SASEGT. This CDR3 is CASRTLGLAGGRNTQYF. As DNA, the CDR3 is TGTGCCAGCAGAACCCTGGGACTAGCGGGAGGGCGAAATACGCAGTATTTT.